This T cell receptor beta chain was identified in a study of blood T cell repertoires in COVID-19. On the study more broadly: Italy, Spain and the United States were the sources of the convalescent and acute COVID-19 samples. Sample material is recorded as cDNA or gDNA derived from T cells, B-cell-depleted T cells, or PBMCs.

The assay was immunoSEQ multiplex PCR, and TCRdb's table has in-frame clones only and misses some. The sample contains approximately 120,000 clones, approximately 85% of which appear only once. The sequencing sample was made of peripheral blood. This TCR derives from a woman aged 80 or older with COVID-19, enrolled during active disease.

CDR3 amino acids: CASSFRGANYYGYTF. CDR3 DNA sequence: TGTGCCAGCAGTTTTCGGGGGGCTAACTACTATGGCTACACCTTC. The chain recombines TRBV28 with TRBJ1-2, with a tentative D call TRBD1 (6 bases). This CDR3 comprises 15 residues. V was clipped by 3 bases and J by 3 bases, with 14 bases between them. Germline CDR1 MDHEN, CDR2 SYDVKM.